This TCR beta chain was sequenced for a study of blood T cell repertoires in COVID-19. About the study: From T cells, B-cell-depleted T cells, or PBMCs came the material, which was cDNA or gDNA.

This clone was counted a few times. Original processing notes: Estimation of nucleated cell counts relied on the amplification of reference gene primers. Libraries were prepared by immunoSEQ multiplex PCR; TCRdb keeps only in-frame clonotypes and omits some of them. That table gives V, J and clone size, and the DNA gave D and trimming. The table lists over 120,000 clones, 76% of them singletons. This TCR was sampled from a woman of 80 years or more with active or convalescent COVID-19. Sequencing was done on a sample of peripheral blood.

The CDR3 region has the DNA TGTGCCAGCAGTTTCCGGGACAGGGGCACCGGGGAGCTGTTTTTT. Translation gives CASSFRDRGTGELFF. This sequence joins TRBV28 and TRBJ2-2, with TRBD1 matching over 10 bases. Germline trimming cut 3 bases from V and 4 bases from J; bases unmatched to any gene: 2. The germline gives CDR1 MDHEN, CDR2 SYDVKM. The length of the CDR3 is 15 residues.